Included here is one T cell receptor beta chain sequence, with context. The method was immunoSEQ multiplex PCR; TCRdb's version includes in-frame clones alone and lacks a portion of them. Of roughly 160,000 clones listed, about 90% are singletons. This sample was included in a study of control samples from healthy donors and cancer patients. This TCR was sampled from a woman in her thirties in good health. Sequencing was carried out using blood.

The CDR3 nucleotides read TGCGCCAGCAGCTTGGGTCGGGCAGAATGGGATGAGCAGTTCTTC. Its translation is CASSLGRAEWDEQFF. V and J are TRBV5-1 and TRBJ2-1; D not certain. This CDR3 comprises 15 residues. Trimming left V 0 bases short and J 8 bases short, with 15 bases between. In germline, CDR1 is SGHRS, CDR2 YFSETQ.